This TCR beta chain was retrieved from a study of blood T cell repertoires in COVID-19. In the study overall: Researchers got acute and convalescent COVID-19 samples from the United States, Italy and Spain. The analysed material was cDNA or gDNA that came from T cells, B-cell-depleted T cells, or PBMCs.

Germline lookup yields CDR1 SGHRS and CDR2 YFSETQ. The CDR3 spans 17 residues. The trim removed 3 bases at V and 0 bases at J, leaving 4 bases unmatched. This clone was recorded once. Authors' data handling: Reference gene primer amplification gave estimated nucleated cell counts. Only in-frame clones appear in the TCRdb table, and some are missing; sequencing was by immunoSEQ multiplex PCR. That table is the source of V, J and clone size, and D and trimming were worked out from the DNA. The profile covers over 130,000 clones, with 87% appearing a single time and roughly 4.5% taken by the ten largest.

This TCR derives from an older woman with active or convalescent COVID-19. V usage is TRBV5-1 and J usage is TRBJ2-5; 14 bases are shared with TRBD2. Sequencing used peripheral blood. In DNA form, the CDR3 reads TGCGCCAGCAGCTCAGGACTAGCGGGGGGCCACCAAGAGACCCAGTACTTC. Translating gives CASSSGLAGGHQETQYF.